Detailed here is one TCR beta chain. Its antigen is unknown. The data belong to a study of CD4 T cells in relation to SARS-CoV-2 and coronaviruses. The wider study: After roughly eleven days of antigen culture, PBMC TCR beta CDR3s were sequenced. Shared crossreactive spike epitopes were mapped to their HLA restriction. No peptide or an HIV-1 Nef peptide pool served as negative control.

Repertoires were generated with immunoSEQ multiplex PCR, while TCRdb's copy carries only in-frame clones and drops some. The sample shows 25,000 or so clones, under 80% of them seen only once. Unexposed donor CD4+ T cells date from 2011-2018, before the COVID-19 pandemic. The cells were cultured for about ten days before CD4+ T cells were isolated. Approximately 2 million PBMCs per well were cultured with roughly 10 IU/ml IL-2. Trimming removed 1 base at V and 4 bases at J, with 19 bases between. Germline V gives CDR1 LGHNA, CDR2 YSLEER. This CDR3 comprises 17 residues. Source material: CD4+ T cells from PBMCs, cultured in vitro. This sequence originates from a human donor in good health. The rearrangement uses TRBV4-3 and TRBJ1-1; D may be TRBD1 (6 bases). The CDR3 here is CASSQVWAGRGVTEAFF. CDR3 in DNA: TGCGCCAGCAGCCAAGTATGGGCCGGGAGGGGGGTCACTGAAGCTTTCTTT.